This is a list of T cell receptor beta chains from one sample in a study of PD-1 blockade in classical Hodgkin lymphoma. Data came from immunoSEQ multiplex PCR; TCRdb stores just in-frame clones and leaves some out. Of 5,000 to 7,000 clones in the sample, just under 80% were seen once. Sequences were derived from CD4+ T cells from blood, sampled at baseline. These receptor sequences come from a human donor with classical Hodgkin lymphoma. The CDR3 runs from the conserved cysteine through the conserved F or W. D genes are given only for firm matches. The size entry is marked missing in some rows and otherwise reads once, few, many or a size class.

j_gene: TRBJ1-2; v_gene: TRBV23-1; d_gene: .; abundance: .; CDR3nt: TGCGCCAGCAGTTTAAAGGCTGCGGGGCGATCTGGAGGCTACACCTTC; CDR3aa: CASSLKAAGRSGGYTF
j_gene: TRBJ2-2; v_gene: TRBV10-1; d_gene: .; abundance: .; CDR3nt: TGCGCCAGCAGAGGACAGCAGAACACCGGGGAGCTGTTTTTT; CDR3aa: CASRGQQNTGELFF
j_gene: TRBJ2-3; v_gene: TRBV7-8; d_gene: .; abundance: .; CDR3nt: TGTGCCAGCAGCCCTCCGGGACACCTCAGCACAGATACGCAGTATTTT; CDR3aa: CASSPPGHLSTDTQYF
j_gene: TRBJ1-1; v_gene: TRBV4-1; d_gene: .; abundance: .; CDR3nt: TGCGCCAGCAGCACCCCAGCCGCTGAAGCTTTCTTT; CDR3aa: CASSTPAAEAFF
j_gene: TRBJ1-1; v_gene: TRBV5-6; d_gene: .; abundance: .; CDR3nt: TGTGCCAGCACGAGGGGGACTGAAGCTTTCTTT; CDR3aa: CASTRGTEAFF
j_gene: TRBJ1-1; v_gene: TRBV6-5; d_gene: .; abundance: .; CDR3nt: TGTGCCAGCAGTTCCCCATACAGGGCGAACACTGAAGCTTTCTTT; CDR3aa: CASSSPYRANTEAFF
j_gene: TRBJ2-7; v_gene: TRBV25-1; d_gene: .; abundance: .; CDR3nt: TGTGCCAGCAGTGAAGGGATCTACGAGCAGTACTTC; CDR3aa: CASSEGIYEQYF
j_gene: TRBJ2-5; v_gene: TRBV6-1; d_gene: .; abundance: .; CDR3nt: TGTGCCAGCACCCTAGATCGCGAGACCCAGTACTTC; CDR3aa: CASTLDRETQYF
j_gene: TRBJ2-1; v_gene: TRBV4-3; d_gene: .; abundance: once; CDR3nt: TGCGCCAGCAGCCAAGAGGGGTCCAGCTCCTACAATGAGCAGTTCTTC; CDR3aa: CASSQEGSSSYNEQFF
j_gene: TRBJ1-3; v_gene: TRBV7-9; d_gene: .; abundance: .; CDR3nt: TGTGCCAGCCCCGGATCAGTCTCTGGAAACACCATATATTTT; CDR3aa: CASPGSVSGNTIYF
j_gene: TRBJ2-1; v_gene: TRBV2; d_gene: TRBD2; abundance: .; CDR3nt: TGTGCCAGCAGTGAAGAGTGGGCTAGCGGGGGAAATGAGCAGTTCTTC; CDR3aa: CASSEEWASGGNEQFF
j_gene: TRBJ2-7; v_gene: TRBV7-2; d_gene: TRBD1; abundance: .; CDR3nt: TGTGCCAGCAGCTTTGGGCAGGGGGTGCGGGAGCAGTACTTC; CDR3aa: CASSFGQGVREQYF
j_gene: TRBJ2-3; v_gene: TRBV4-2; d_gene: .; abundance: .; CDR3nt: TGTGCCAGCAGGGCTTCGCGGGGAGTAGGTGAAGATACGCAGTATTTT; CDR3aa: CASRASRGVGEDTQYF
j_gene: TRBJ1-6; v_gene: TRBV7-2; d_gene: .; abundance: .; CDR3nt: TGTGCCAGCAGCCGACGGCAGGACAGTTATAATTCACCCCTCCACTTT; CDR3aa: CASSRRQDSYNSPLHF
j_gene: TRBJ1-1; v_gene: TRBV5-1; d_gene: .; abundance: .; CDR3nt: TGCGCCAGCAGCTTGCGGGCCACAGGCCCCGACACTGAAGCTTTCTTT; CDR3aa: CASSLRATGPDTEAFF
j_gene: TRBJ2-7; v_gene: TRBV7-9; d_gene: .; abundance: .; CDR3nt: TGTGCCAGCAGCCCGATTACGACCCTTTACGAGCAGTACTTC; CDR3aa: CASSPITTLYEQYF
j_gene: TRBJ1-6; v_gene: TRBV11-3; d_gene: .; abundance: .; CDR3nt: TGTGCCAGCAGCAACAGAGAAAATTCACCCCTCCACTTT; CDR3aa: CASSNRENSPLHF
j_gene: TRBJ1-5; v_gene: TRBV27; d_gene: TRBD1; abundance: once; CDR3nt: TGTGCCTCACAGGGGACCATTGGTAATCAGCCCCAGCATTTT; CDR3aa: CASQGTIGNQPQHF
j_gene: TRBJ2-3; v_gene: TRBV2; d_gene: .; abundance: .; CDR3nt: TGTGCCAGCGCGGGGCCAACAAGCGCAGATACGCAGTATTTT; CDR3aa: CASAGPTSADTQYF
j_gene: TRBJ1-4; v_gene: TRBV7-9; d_gene: .; abundance: .; CDR3nt: TGTGCCAGCAGCCCGCGACAGCAGGGGTATACAAAACTGTTTTTT; CDR3aa: CASSPRQQGYTKLFF
j_gene: TRBJ2-3; v_gene: TRBV7-2; d_gene: .; abundance: .; CDR3nt: TGTGCCAGCAGCTTGGGGGGGGCCGGCTCAGATACGCAGTATTTT; CDR3aa: CASSLGGAGSDTQYF
j_gene: TRBJ2-7; v_gene: TRBV7-9; d_gene: .; abundance: .; CDR3nt: TGTGCCAGCAGCCCAGGGTCCCACGAGCAGTACTTC; CDR3aa: CASSPGSHEQYF
j_gene: TRBJ1-3; v_gene: TRBV30; d_gene: .; abundance: once; CDR3nt: TGTGCCTGGAGACTCTCTTCCACGGGATCTAGAAACACCATATATTTT; CDR3aa: CAWRLSSTGSRNTIYF
j_gene: TRBJ2-5; v_gene: TRBV9; d_gene: .; abundance: .; CDR3nt: TGTGCCAGCAGCGTGGCGGGATCCCAAGAGACCCAGTACTTC; CDR3aa: CASSVAGSQETQYF
j_gene: TRBJ1-6; v_gene: TRBV30; d_gene: TRBD1; abundance: .; CDR3nt: TGTGCCTGCCGGGGACAGGGGAGCTCCTATAATTCACCCCTCCACTTT; CDR3aa: CACRGQGSSYNSPLHF
j_gene: TRBJ1-1; v_gene: TRBV6-1; d_gene: TRBD1; abundance: .; CDR3nt: TGTGCCAGCCGGACAGGGGAGGTTGGAGCTTTCTTT; CDR3aa: CASRTGEVGAFF
j_gene: TRBJ2-1; v_gene: TRBV10-3; d_gene: .; abundance: once; CDR3nt: TGTGCCATCAGCGGTATCTACAATGAGCAGTTCTTC; CDR3aa: CAISGIYNEQFF
j_gene: TRBJ1-4; v_gene: TRBV5-1; d_gene: .; abundance: few; CDR3nt: TGCGCCAGCAGCGTAAGAAGCCAAAATGAAAAACTGTTTTTT; CDR3aa: CASSVRSQNEKLFF
j_gene: TRBJ2-7; v_gene: TRBV4-1; d_gene: .; abundance: .; CDR3nt: TGCGCCAGCAGCCCCGAAAGGGGCGCCGAGCAGTACTTC; CDR3aa: CASSPERGAEQYF
j_gene: TRBJ1-4; v_gene: TRBV29-1; d_gene: .; abundance: .; CDR3nt: TGCAGCGTTGAAGTCTGGGCTGGTGAAAAACTGTTTTTT; CDR3aa: CSVEVWAGEKLFF
j_gene: TRBJ2-2; v_gene: TRBV9; d_gene: .; abundance: .; CDR3nt: TGTGCCAGCAGCGTAGACCATGTAGCGAGCACCGGGGAGCTGTTTTTT; CDR3aa: CASSVDHVASTGELFF
j_gene: TRBJ2-1; v_gene: TRBV11-2; d_gene: .; abundance: .; CDR3nt: TGTGCCAGCAGCTTACGTAGGCGCCGGGACCTCAATGAGCAGTTCTTC; CDR3aa: CASSLRRRRDLNEQFF
j_gene: TRBJ2-3; v_gene: TRBV7-6; d_gene: .; abundance: .; CDR3nt: TGTGCCAGCAGCCTGGCGGGGGCTTCAGATACGCAGTATTTT; CDR3aa: CASSLAGASDTQYF
j_gene: TRBJ2-6; v_gene: TRBV7-3; d_gene: TRBD1; abundance: .; CDR3nt: TGTGCCAGCAGCTTGACAGGGTCTTTGACCTCTGGGGCCAACGTCCTGACTTTC; CDR3aa: CASSLTGSLTSGANVLTF
j_gene: TRBJ1-5; v_gene: TRBV7-2; d_gene: TRBD1; abundance: .; CDR3nt: TGTGCCAGCAGCTTAGGACAGGGCAGCAATCAGCCCCAGCATTTT; CDR3aa: CASSLGQGSNQPQHF
j_gene: TRBJ1-5; v_gene: TRBV2; d_gene: TRBD1; abundance: few; CDR3nt: TGTGCCAGCACCTGGGACAGGCAAAGGGCTCAGCCCCAGCATTTT; CDR3aa: CASTWDRQRAQPQHF
j_gene: TRBJ1-6; v_gene: TRBV2; d_gene: TRBD1; abundance: .; CDR3nt: TGTGCCAGCAGCGTAGACAGGGGGCTATCGGATTCACCCCTCCACTTT; CDR3aa: CASSVDRGLSDSPLHF
j_gene: TRBJ2-7; v_gene: TRBV6-6; d_gene: TRBD2; abundance: .; CDR3nt: TGTGCCAGCCAATACTCGGGGGAGGGTACCTACGAGCAGTACTTC; CDR3aa: CASQYSGEGTYEQYF
j_gene: TRBJ1-4; v_gene: TRBV6-5; d_gene: .; abundance: .; CDR3nt: TGTGCCAGCAGTTACCCCCATGGGGGCGGGGAAAAACTGTTTTTT; CDR3aa: CASSYPHGGGEKLFF
j_gene: TRBJ1-1; v_gene: TRBV4-3; d_gene: .; abundance: .; CDR3nt: TGCGCCAGCAGCCGGGAGGGCACTGAAGCTTTCTTT; CDR3aa: CASSREGTEAFF
j_gene: TRBJ1-3; v_gene: TRBV9; d_gene: .; abundance: .; CDR3nt: TGTGCCAGCAGCGTAGGCGGCCTCTCTGGAAACACCATATATTTT; CDR3aa: CASSVGGLSGNTIYF